Each of the 16 T cell receptor beta chains below was sequenced from the same sample in a study of regulatory T cells in long-lasting Graves disease. Time point of the sample: newly diagnosed GD, antithyroid drugs for less than 3 months. PBMC-extracted RNA yielded the TCR library. Combining iRepertoire HTBI primers with Arm-PCR of CDR3 regions, the authors built TCR beta libraries. TCRdb fed the multiplex PCR reads into MiXCR, producing one record per CDR3 protein. The sample lists 580,000 or so distinct CDR3 sequences; about 16% were seen once. The sample was also linked to a second study, of T cells in Graves' hyperthyroidism and ophthalmopathy.

This sample comprised peripheral blood mononuclear cells (PBMCs), obtained at new diagnosis, from a patient treated with antithyroid drugs. These receptors originate from a man younger than 35 with Graves disease.

The V call is TRBV10-3, the J call TRBJ2-7, with 11 positions matching TRBD1. The CDR3 runs to 14 residues. Losses at the gene ends were 5 bases for V and 6 bases for J; bases not matched to a gene: 6. Germline values: CDR1 ENHRY, CDR2 SYGVKD. The CDR3 is CAISQDRGLGEQYF. The CDR3 bases are TGTGCCATCAGTCAGGACAGGGGGCTGGGCGAGCAGTACTTC.

This clonotype was observed at least ten times. The V gene is TRBV20-1, the J gene TRBJ1-1, with 8 positions matching TRBD1. V lost 4 bases to trimming and J lost 5 bases; unmatched junction nucleotides: 6. CDR3 length: 13 residues. Germline-derived CDR1 and CDR2 are DFQATT and SNEGSKA (reference sequence). The CDR3: CSAKDRAFTEAFF. Written as DNA, the CDR3 is TGCAGTGCTAAGGACAGGGCTTTTACTGAAGCTTTCTTT.

This clonotype was recorded many times. The chain couples TRBV30 to TRBJ2-7; possible D gene TRBD2, 5 bases. Germline V CDR1 and CDR2: GTSNPN, SVGIG (reference sequence). Trimming cost V 3 bases and J 0 bases, with 18 bases left between them. The CDR3 covers 16 residues. The CDR3 loop is CAWRPLPASSSYEQYF. Here the CDR3 DNA reads TGTGCCTGGAGGCCCCTACCGGCTAGCAGCTCCTACGAGCAGTACTTC.

V usage is TRBV6-1 and J usage is TRBJ1-5, with 8 bases aligning to TRBD1. The germline CDR1 and CDR2 sequences are MNHNS and SASEGT. The CDR3 consists of 14 residues. J gave up 6 bases and V 5 bases, and 6 bases lay outside the gene matches. DNA of the CDR3: TGTGCCAGCAGTCGACAACAGGGGGGTCAGCCCCAGCATTTT. Its protein is CASSRQQGGQPQHF.

This clonotype has a count of ten or more. The rearrangement uses TRBV11-2 and TRBJ2-3; D possibly matches TRBD1 or TRBD2 (5 bases each). This CDR3 region has 15 residues. V lost 3 bases and J lost 2, with 12 bases in between. The germline V gene encodes CDR1 SGHAT and CDR2 FQNNGV. In DNA, the CDR3 is TGTGCCAGCAGCTTGGGACCAGATTACACAGATACGCAGTATTTT. Translation: CASSLGPDYTDTQYF.

This clonotype has a count of ten or more. This sequence joins TRBV12-3 or TRBV12-4 and TRBJ2-7; 7 bases fit TRBD1. This CDR3 is 12 amino acids long. The junction had 10 bases not matched to a gene; V was cut back by 5 bases and J by 12 bases. Here the CDR3 reads CASSSTGDCRYF. The CDR3 DNA sequence: TGTGCCAGCAGTAGTACAGGGGATTGTCGGTACTTC.

This clonotype has a handful of counts. The chain couples TRBV27 to TRBJ2-1; D is ambiguous. Per germline, CDR1 MNHEY and CDR2 SMNVEV (reference sequence). This CDR3 contains 13 residues. V shed 7 bases and J shed 7 bases, with 14 bases lying between them. The CDR3 region has the DNA TGTGCCAGCAAAACAGCCCGATTAAATGAGCAGTTCTTC. Its protein is CASKTARLNEQFF.

On this clonotype itself: A much larger clone lies one base from this, so it may be a read error. The chain combines TRBV6-5 with TRBJ2-1, with D possibly matching TRBD1 (7 bases). The CDR3 sequence is 15 residues long. CDR1 is MNHEY and CDR2 is SVGAGI in the germline V gene. CDR3 sequence: CASSYGGGSYNGQFF. The CDR3, as DNA: TGTGCCAGCAGTTACGGAGGGGGCTCCTACAATGGGCAGTTCTTC.

Only a few counts were recorded for this clonotype. The V gene is TRBV7-8, the J gene TRBJ1-5; possible D gene TRBD1, 5 bases. Trimming took off 1 base at V and 0 bases at J, with 22 bases between the two ends. CDR3 length: 20 residues. Germline CDR1 reads SGHVS; CDR2 reads FQNEAQ. The CDR3 region has the DNA TGTGCCAGCAGCTTAGATATAAGGGGAGGGAGTAGGGGTAGCAATCAGCCCCAGCATTTT. It specifies CASSLDIRGGSRGSNQPQHF.

This clonotype was observed a few times. The chain links TRBV6-1 to TRBJ2-7, with 8 positions matching TRBD1. The CDR3 loop spans 13 amino acids. CDR1 is MNHNS and CDR2 is SASEGT in the germline V gene. V gave up 7 bases and J gave up 1 base; unmatched junction bases: 3. In DNA, the CDR3 is TGTGCCAGCACCGGGACAGGTTCCTACGAGCAGTACTTC. It translates to CASTGTGSYEQYF.

This clonotype was found a few times. The rearrangement links TRBV2 to TRBJ1-1; weak D call: TRBD1 (6 bases). Trimming shortened V by 10 bases and J by 5 bases, and 17 bases separated the two germline ends. Germline values: CDR1 SNHLY, CDR2 FYNNEI. The CDR3 is 13 residues long. The CDR3 region has the DNA TGTGCCAACAGCGCTACCGGGACAACTGAAGCTTTCTTT. Translated: CANSATGTTEAFF.

The rearrangement links TRBV5-6 to TRBJ1-1; maybe TRBD1 (5 bases). CDR3 length: 13 amino acids. Germline assignment: CDR1 SGHDT and CDR2 YYEEEE. With 2 bases removed from V and 3 bases from J, the gap between germline ends came to 8 bases. The CDR3 loop reads CASSLQDDTEAFF. The CDR3, as DNA: TGTGCCAGCAGCTTACAGGACGACACTGAAGCTTTCTTT.

This clonotype appeared a few times. The rearrangement joins TRBV27 to TRBJ2-6; D gene unclear. V lost 0 bases, J lost 1 base, and 10 bases lay in between. Germline CDR1 MNHEY, CDR2 SMNVEV (reference sequence). There are 17 residues in the CDR3. CDR3 DNA sequence: TGTGCCAGCAGTTTATCTCCCCTCAGTTCTGGGGCCAACGTCCTGACTTTC. Translated: CASSLSPLSSGANVLTF.

V is TRBV5-1 and J is TRBJ2-7, with 11 nucleotides matching TRBD2. With V trimmed by 3 bases and J by 1 base, 9 bases remained unmatched. CDR1 and CDR2 (germline): SGHRS, YFSETQ. This CDR3 has 17 residues. The CDR3 reads CASSSLPTSGGSYEQYF. As DNA, the CDR3 is TGCGCCAGCAGCTCGCTTCCTACTAGCGGGGGTTCCTACGAGCAGTACTTC.

The chain carries TRBV30 and TRBJ1-2; the D is unclear. Germline V lookup: CDR1 GTSNPN, CDR2 SVGIG (reference sequence). Trimming removed 2 bases from V and 8 bases from J, with 12 bases in between. The CDR3 extends over 12 amino acids. DNA of the CDR3: TGTGCCTGGAGTCAACCGGGAGGAGGCTACACCTTC. Translating gives CAWSQPGGGYTF.

The V and J genes are TRBV7-9 and TRBJ1-1; D gene unclear. CDR3 length: 14 amino acids. V was pared by 3 bases and J by 3 bases, with 11 bases between. Looked up from germline, CDR1 is SEHNR and CDR2 is FQNEAQ (reference sequence). The CDR3 reads CASSLGRRDTEAFF. CDR3 DNA sequence: TGTGCCAGCAGCTTGGGCAGGAGGGACACTGAAGCTTTCTTT.